This is a list of T cell receptor beta chains from one sample in a study of cytomegalovirus exposure and HLA in healthy donors. Only in-frame clones appear in the TCRdb table, and some are missing; sequencing was by immunoSEQ multiplex PCR. The table lists more than 100,000 clones, over 65% of them singletons. Material: PBMCs. Receptors originate from a woman aged 35 to 49 in good health and CMV-seropositive. Both conserved end residues are part of each CDR3. A D gene is named only where the DNA matches it firmly. A row's size may be missing; if present it is once, few, many or a size class.

CDR3 protein: CASSSPGYEQYF
CDR3 DNA: TGTGCCAGCAGTTCCCCCGGCTACGAGCAGTACTTC
clone size: -
J gene: TRBJ2-7
V gene: TRBV6-5
D gene: -

CDR3 protein: CAISGPLLGSSYEQYF
CDR3 DNA: TGTGCCATCAGTGGCCCGCTTCTGGGGAGCTCCTACGAGCAGTACTTC
clone size: -
J gene: TRBJ2-7
V gene: TRBV10-3
D gene: -

CDR3 protein: CASSSSPYRDRGFDTQYF
CDR3 DNA: TGTGCCAGCAGTAGTTCTCCGTACCGGGACAGGGGTTTTGATACGCAGTATTTT
clone size: once
J gene: TRBJ2-3
V gene: TRBV5-6
D gene: TRBD1

CDR3 protein: CASTDGGTTGGTEAFF
CDR3 DNA: TGTGCCAGTACCGATGGCGGAACGACAGGGGGGACTGAAGCTTTCTTT
clone size: -
J gene: TRBJ1-1
V gene: TRBV19
D gene: TRBD1

CDR3 protein: CASSLGQGNIQYF
CDR3 DNA: TGTGCCAGCAGCTTAGGACAGGGAAACATTCAGTACTTC
clone size: -
J gene: TRBJ2-4
V gene: TRBV7-9
D gene: TRBD1

CDR3 protein: CASSFGGRGNYGYTF
CDR3 DNA: TGCGCCAGCAGCTTCGGGGGACGGGGCAACTATGGCTACACCTTC
clone size: few
J gene: TRBJ1-2
V gene: TRBV5-1
D gene: -

CDR3 protein: CASSSRKTAEAFF
CDR3 DNA: TGTGCCAGCAGCTCCCGAAAGACAGCTGAAGCTTTCTTT
clone size: few
J gene: TRBJ1-1
V gene: TRBV7-6
D gene: -

CDR3 protein: CASSSGQQETQYF
CDR3 DNA: TGTGCCAGCTCATCCGGACAGCAAGAGACCCAGTACTTC
clone size: -
J gene: TRBJ2-5
V gene: TRBV18
D gene: -

CDR3 protein: CSVAGSAQETQYF
CDR3 DNA: TGCAGCGTTGCCGGGAGTGCTCAAGAGACCCAGTACTTC
clone size: few
J gene: TRBJ2-5
V gene: TRBV29-1
D gene: -

CDR3 protein: CASSRTVNTEAFF
CDR3 DNA: TGTGCCAGCAGTAGGACTGTGAACACTGAAGCTTTCTTT
clone size: -
J gene: TRBJ1-1
V gene: TRBV6-5
D gene: -

CDR3 protein: CASSPGTGVLGQFF
CDR3 DNA: TGTGCCAGCAGCCCCGGGACAGGGGTTTTGGGGCAGTTCTTC
clone size: -
J gene: TRBJ2-1
V gene: TRBV7-3
D gene: TRBD1

CDR3 protein: CASYSVSYNEQFF
CDR3 DNA: TGTGCCAGCTACTCGGTATCGTACAATGAGCAGTTCTTC
clone size: -
J gene: TRBJ2-1
V gene: TRBV2
D gene: -

CDR3 protein: CASSLQATRETQETQYF
CDR3 DNA: TGCGCCAGCAGCTTGCAGGCCACACGGGAGACCCAAGAGACCCAGTACTTC
clone size: -
J gene: TRBJ2-5
V gene: TRBV4-1
D gene: -

CDR3 protein: CASSPPTSRGNIQYF
CDR3 DNA: TGTGCCAGCAGTCCTCCCACCTCAAGGGGTAACATTCAGTACTTC
clone size: -
J gene: TRBJ2-4
V gene: TRBV28
D gene: -

CDR3 protein: CASRGEQFPPYEQYF
CDR3 DNA: TGTGCCAGCAGGGGAGAGCAGTTCCCTCCCTACGAGCAGTACTTC
clone size: -
J gene: TRBJ2-7
V gene: TRBV6-1
D gene: -

CDR3 protein: CASSSLRDSVAEAFF
CDR3 DNA: TGTGCCAGTAGTTCCCTCCGGGACAGCGTCGCTGAAGCTTTCTTT
clone size: -
J gene: TRBJ1-1
V gene: TRBV19
D gene: TRBD1

CDR3 protein: CATHRTSGATDTQYF
CDR3 DNA: TGTGCCACCCACCGGACTAGCGGGGCTACAGATACGCAGTATTTT
clone size: -
J gene: TRBJ2-3
V gene: TRBV19
D gene: TRBD2

CDR3 protein: CATSRDSLSTDTQYF
CDR3 DNA: TGTGCCACCAGCAGAGATAGTTTAAGCACAGATACGCAGTATTTT
clone size: -
J gene: TRBJ2-3
V gene: TRBV15
D gene: -

CDR3 protein: CASSLSAGRETQYF
CDR3 DNA: TGCGCCAGCAGCTTGTCGGCAGGCAGGGAGACCCAGTACTTC
clone size: few
J gene: TRBJ2-5
V gene: TRBV5-1
D gene: -

CDR3 protein: CSVRQGRSGYPF
CDR3 DNA: TGCAGCGTCCGACAGGGTAGGAGTGGCTACCCCTTC
clone size: -
J gene: TRBJ1-2
V gene: TRBV29-1
D gene: TRBD1

CDR3 protein: CATSRDSGTGVHEQYF
CDR3 DNA: TGTGCCACCAGCAGAGATTCAGGGACAGGGGTCCACGAGCAGTACTTC
clone size: few
J gene: TRBJ2-7
V gene: TRBV15
D gene: TRBD1

CDR3 protein: CASSIRDRGLGEQFF
CDR3 DNA: TGTGCCAGCAGCATCCGGGACAGGGGTTTGGGGGAGCAGTTCTTC
clone size: -
J gene: TRBJ2-1
V gene: TRBV7-2
D gene: TRBD1

CDR3 protein: CASSLETGEAQYF
CDR3 DNA: TGCGCCAGCAGCTTGGAGACGGGGGAGGCGCAGTATTTT
clone size: -
J gene: TRBJ2-3
V gene: TRBV5-1
D gene: -

CDR3 protein: CASSLGTSGNNEQFF
CDR3 DNA: TGTGCCAGCAGTTTAGGGACTAGCGGGAACAATGAGCAGTTCTTC
clone size: once
J gene: TRBJ2-1
V gene: TRBV27
D gene: TRBD2

CDR3 protein: CASSQEGQGLETQYF
CDR3 DNA: TGTGCCAGCAGCCAAGAGGGACAGGGATTAGAGACCCAGTACTTC
clone size: once
J gene: TRBJ2-5
V gene: TRBV4-2
D gene: TRBD1

CDR3 protein: CAWSETSFYQHYNEQFF
CDR3 DNA: TGTGCCTGGAGCGAAACTAGCTTTTATCAACATTACAATGAGCAGTTCTTC
clone size: -
J gene: TRBJ2-1
V gene: TRBV30
D gene: -

CDR3 protein: CASSDPPGGRPRNEQYF
CDR3 DNA: TGTGCCAGCAGTGATCCACCAGGGGGACGTCCGAGGAACGAGCAGTACTTC
clone size: -
J gene: TRBJ2-7
V gene: TRBV6-1
D gene: TRBD1

CDR3 protein: CASSDSTWGTYEQYF
CDR3 DNA: TGTGCCAGTAGCGACTCAACCTGGGGGACTTACGAGCAGTACTTC
clone size: -
J gene: TRBJ2-7
V gene: TRBV19
D gene: -

CDR3 protein: CASSGGLAGGGEQFF
CDR3 DNA: TGTGCCAGCAGCGGCGGACTAGCGGGGGGTGGTGAGCAGTTCTTC
clone size: -
J gene: TRBJ2-1
V gene: TRBV9
D gene: TRBD2

CDR3 protein: CASSWIGGYQETQYF
CDR3 DNA: TGTGCCAGCAGCTGGATCGGGGGGTACCAAGAGACCCAGTACTTC
clone size: -
J gene: TRBJ2-5
V gene: TRBV7-9
D gene: TRBD2

CDR3 protein: CAWSVQAGRTDTQYF
CDR3 DNA: TGTGCCTGGAGTGTACAAGCGGGGCGCACAGATACGCAGTATTTT
clone size: once
J gene: TRBJ2-3
V gene: TRBV30
D gene: TRBD2

CDR3 protein: CASNPRLVTGELFF
CDR3 DNA: TGTGCCAGCAACCCTAGACTAGTAACCGGGGAGCTGTTTTTT
clone size: -
J gene: TRBJ2-2
V gene: TRBV7-2
D gene: -

CDR3 protein: CASSPPGGEGYTF
CDR3 DNA: TGTGCCAGCAGTCCGCCAGGGGGTGAGGGCTACACCTTC
clone size: -
J gene: TRBJ1-2
V gene: TRBV6-6
D gene: TRBD1

CDR3 protein: CASMGAQVQPQHF
CDR3 DNA: TGTGCCAGCATGGGGGCGCAGGTCCAGCCCCAGCATTTT
clone size: -
J gene: TRBJ1-5
V gene: TRBV6-5
D gene: -

CDR3 protein: CASSYKSEQYF
CDR3 DNA: TGTGCCAGCAGCTACAAGTCCGAGCAGTACTTC
clone size: -
J gene: TRBJ2-7
V gene: TRBV7-4
D gene: -

CDR3 protein: CASSLMRETGVLTF
CDR3 DNA: TGTGCCAGCAGCTTGATGCGGGAAACGGGCGTCCTGACTTTC
clone size: -
J gene: TRBJ2-6
V gene: TRBV7-3
D gene: -

CDR3 protein: CASSPPTLNTEAFF
CDR3 DNA: TGTGCCAGCTCACCACCAACACTGAACACTGAAGCTTTCTTT
clone size: few
J gene: TRBJ1-1
V gene: TRBV18
D gene: -

CDR3 protein: CASSGKGISSQSYNEQFF
CDR3 DNA: TGCGCCAGCAGCGGTAAGGGGATATCCTCTCAATCCTACAATGAGCAGTTCTTC
clone size: -
J gene: TRBJ2-1
V gene: TRBV5-1
D gene: -

CDR3 protein: CASSLLGTDTQYF
CDR3 DNA: TGTGCCAGCTCACTTTTGGGCACAGATACGCAGTATTTT
clone size: -
J gene: TRBJ2-3
V gene: TRBV5-4
D gene: -

CDR3 protein: CASSLGGNEKLFF
CDR3 DNA: TGTGCCAGCAGTTTGGGGGGTAATGAAAAACTGTTTTTT
clone size: few
J gene: TRBJ1-4
V gene: TRBV6-5
D gene: -